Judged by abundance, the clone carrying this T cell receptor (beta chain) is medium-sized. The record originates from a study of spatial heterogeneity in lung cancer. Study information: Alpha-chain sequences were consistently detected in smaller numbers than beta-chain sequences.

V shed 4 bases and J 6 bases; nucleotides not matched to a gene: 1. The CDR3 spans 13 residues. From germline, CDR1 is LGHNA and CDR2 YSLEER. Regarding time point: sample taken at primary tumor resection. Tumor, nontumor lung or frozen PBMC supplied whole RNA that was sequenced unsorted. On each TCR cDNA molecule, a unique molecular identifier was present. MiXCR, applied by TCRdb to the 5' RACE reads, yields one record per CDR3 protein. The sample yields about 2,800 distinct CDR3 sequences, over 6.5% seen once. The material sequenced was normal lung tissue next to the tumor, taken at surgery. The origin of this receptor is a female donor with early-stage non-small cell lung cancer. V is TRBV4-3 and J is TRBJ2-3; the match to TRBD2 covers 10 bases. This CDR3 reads CASSPGLADTQYF. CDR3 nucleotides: TGCGCCAGCAGCCCGGGACTAGCGGATACGCAGTATTTT.